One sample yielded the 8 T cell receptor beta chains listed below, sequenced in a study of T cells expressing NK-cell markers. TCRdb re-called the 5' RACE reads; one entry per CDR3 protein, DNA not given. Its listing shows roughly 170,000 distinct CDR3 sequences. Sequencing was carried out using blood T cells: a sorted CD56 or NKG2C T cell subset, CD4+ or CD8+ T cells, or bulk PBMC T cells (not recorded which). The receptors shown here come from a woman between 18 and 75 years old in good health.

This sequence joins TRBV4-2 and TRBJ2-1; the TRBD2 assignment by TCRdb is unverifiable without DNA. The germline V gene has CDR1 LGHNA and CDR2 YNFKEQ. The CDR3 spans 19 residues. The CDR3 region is CASSQKDTSGGLGGNEQFF.

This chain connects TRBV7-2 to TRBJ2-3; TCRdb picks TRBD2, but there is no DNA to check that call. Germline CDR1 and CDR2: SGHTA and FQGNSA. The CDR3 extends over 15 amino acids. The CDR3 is CASSAKRGGVDTQYF.

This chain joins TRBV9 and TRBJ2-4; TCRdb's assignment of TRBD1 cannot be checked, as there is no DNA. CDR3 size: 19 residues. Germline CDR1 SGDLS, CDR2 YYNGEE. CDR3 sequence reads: CASSVEGGPSDLAKNIQYF.

The CDR3 here is CATSDPAQPVGRLFF. The chain is built from TRBV24-1 and TRBJ1-4. Germline loops: CDR1 KGHDR, CDR2 SFDVKD. This CDR3 region has 15 residues.

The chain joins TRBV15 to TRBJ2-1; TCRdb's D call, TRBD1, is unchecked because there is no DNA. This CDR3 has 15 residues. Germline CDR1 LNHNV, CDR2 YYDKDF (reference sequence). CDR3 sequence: CATSRDKDGGNEQFF. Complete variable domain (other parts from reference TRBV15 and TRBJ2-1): DAMVIQNPRYQVTQFGKPVTLSCSQTLNHNVMYWYQQKSSQAPKLLFHYYDKDFNNEADTPDNFQSRRPNTSFCFLDIRSPGLGDTAMYLCATSRDKDGGNEQFFGPGTRLTVL.

The CDR3 loop reads CASSLKGRWNYGYTF. The chain uses TRBV5-6 and TRBJ1-2. Germline V gives CDR1 SGHDT, CDR2 YYEEEE. The CDR3 consists of 15 residues.

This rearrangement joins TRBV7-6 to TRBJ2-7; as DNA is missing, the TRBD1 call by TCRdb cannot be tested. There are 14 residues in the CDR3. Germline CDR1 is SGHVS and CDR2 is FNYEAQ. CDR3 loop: CASSLGTGMTEQYF.

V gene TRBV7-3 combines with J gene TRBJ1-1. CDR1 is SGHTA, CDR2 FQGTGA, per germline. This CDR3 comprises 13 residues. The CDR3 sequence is CASSREINTEAFF. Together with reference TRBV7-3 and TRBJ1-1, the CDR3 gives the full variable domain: GAGVSQTPSNKVTEKGKYVELRCDPISGHTALYWYRQSLGQGPEFLIYFQGTGAADDSGLPNDRFFAVRPEGSVSTLKIQRTERGDSAVYLCASSREINTEAFFGQGTRLTVV.